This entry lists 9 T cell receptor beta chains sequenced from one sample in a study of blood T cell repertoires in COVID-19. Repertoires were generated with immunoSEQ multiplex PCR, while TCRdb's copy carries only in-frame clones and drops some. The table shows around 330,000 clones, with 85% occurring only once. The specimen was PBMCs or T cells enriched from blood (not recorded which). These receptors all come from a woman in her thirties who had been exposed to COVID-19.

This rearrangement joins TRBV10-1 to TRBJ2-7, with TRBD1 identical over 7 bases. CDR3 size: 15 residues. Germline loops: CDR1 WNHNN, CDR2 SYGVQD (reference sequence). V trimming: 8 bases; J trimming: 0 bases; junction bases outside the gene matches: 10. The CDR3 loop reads CASRAAAGGSYEQYF. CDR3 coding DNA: TGCGCCAGCCGAGCGGCGGCAGGGGGCTCCTACGAGCAGTACTTC.

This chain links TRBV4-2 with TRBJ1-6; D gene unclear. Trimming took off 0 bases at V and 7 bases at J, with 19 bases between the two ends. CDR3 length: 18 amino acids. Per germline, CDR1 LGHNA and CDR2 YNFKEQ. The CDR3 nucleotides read TGTGCCAGCAGCCAAGATAGTGAGGCATTTGGTGGAAATTCACCCCTCCACTTT. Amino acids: CASSQDSEAFGGNSPLHF.

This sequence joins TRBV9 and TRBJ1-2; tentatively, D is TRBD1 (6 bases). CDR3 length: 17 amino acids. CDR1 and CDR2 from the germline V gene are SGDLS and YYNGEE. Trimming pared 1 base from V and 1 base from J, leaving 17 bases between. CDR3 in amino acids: CASSVSLTGSFNYGYTF. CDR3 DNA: TGTGCCAGCAGCGTATCCTTGACAGGCTCCTTTAACTATGGCTACACCTTC.

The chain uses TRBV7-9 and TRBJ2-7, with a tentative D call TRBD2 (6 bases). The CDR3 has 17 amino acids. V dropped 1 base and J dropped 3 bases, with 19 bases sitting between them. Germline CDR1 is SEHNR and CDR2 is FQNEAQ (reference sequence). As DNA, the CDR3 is TGTGCCAGCAGCTTAGGGGTTCCCTGGCGGGGAGTCTACGAGCAGTACTTC. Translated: CASSLGVPWRGVYEQYF.

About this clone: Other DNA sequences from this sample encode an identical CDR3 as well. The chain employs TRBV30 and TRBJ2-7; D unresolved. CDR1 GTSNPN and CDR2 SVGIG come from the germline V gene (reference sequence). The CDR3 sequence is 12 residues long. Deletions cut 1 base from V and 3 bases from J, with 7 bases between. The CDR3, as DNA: TGTGCCTGGAGTGGTGGCGGCTACGAGCAGTACTTC. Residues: CAWSGGGYEQYF.

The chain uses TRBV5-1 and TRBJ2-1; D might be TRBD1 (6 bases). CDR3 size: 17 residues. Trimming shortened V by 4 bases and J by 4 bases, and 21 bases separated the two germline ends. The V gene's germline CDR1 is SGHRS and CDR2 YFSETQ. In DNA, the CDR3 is TGCGCCAGCAGCCAGCAGGGGAGTTCTTTGTGGTACAATGAGCAGTTCTTC. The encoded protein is CASSQQGSSLWYNEQFF.

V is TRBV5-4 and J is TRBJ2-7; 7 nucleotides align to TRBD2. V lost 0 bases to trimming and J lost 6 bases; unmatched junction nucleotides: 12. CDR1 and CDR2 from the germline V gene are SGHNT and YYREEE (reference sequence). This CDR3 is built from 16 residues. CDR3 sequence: CASSLEPDLGGGEQYF. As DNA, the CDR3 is TGTGCCAGCAGCTTGGAACCGGACCTGGGGGGGGGCGAGCAGTACTTC.

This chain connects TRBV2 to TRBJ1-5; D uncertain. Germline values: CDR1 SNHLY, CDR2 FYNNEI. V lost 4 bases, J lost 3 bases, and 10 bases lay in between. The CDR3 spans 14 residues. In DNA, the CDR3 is TGTGCCAGCAGTGGAGGGTTGGACAATCAGCCCCAGCATTTT. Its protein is CASSGGLDNQPQHF.

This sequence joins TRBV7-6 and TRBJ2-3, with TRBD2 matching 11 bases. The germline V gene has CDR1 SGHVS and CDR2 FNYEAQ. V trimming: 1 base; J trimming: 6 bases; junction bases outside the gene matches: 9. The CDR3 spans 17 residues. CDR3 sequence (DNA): TGTGCCAGCAGCTTAGGAGGTAGCGGGGGGGCGATCGATACGCAGTATTTT. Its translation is CASSLGGSGGAIDTQYF. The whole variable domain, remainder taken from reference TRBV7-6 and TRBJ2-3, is GAGVSQSPRYKVTKRGQDVALRCDPISGHVSLYWYRQALGQGPEFLTYFNYEAQQDKSGLPNDRFSAERPEGSISTLTIQRTEQRDSAMYRCASSLGGSGGAIDTQYFGPGTRLTVL.